One and the same sample provided the 28 T cell receptor beta chains below, sequenced in a study of blood T cells in healthy people across ages (dated by TCRdb to 2015 to 2017). The method behind the library was 5' RACE. Sequencing used an Illumina HiSeq 2500. A second PCR of 7 to 11 cycles was run with a J-beta primer mix and a sample-barcoded 5' primer. In-frame beta chains were kept once TCRdb had trimmed the public reads at Q25 with fastp and called clones with MiXCR. Each CDR3 protein appears once, grouped with its most common genes and DNA. The table for this sample lists 600,000 or so distinct CDR3 sequences; about 30% of them were counted only once. 15% to 19% of the sample comes from the top ten. Sequencing was carried out using blood. Receptors were obtained from an elderly woman in good health.

In its sample, this clonotype was seen a few times. V is TRBV7-9 and J is TRBJ1-5, with D possibly TRBD1 on 6 matching bases. V lost 5 bases and J lost 3, with 20 bases in between. The CDR3 extends over 17 amino acids. Per germline, CDR1 SEHNR and CDR2 FQNEAQ (reference sequence). CDR3 in DNA: TGTGCCAGCAGCCAAAAGGGGGGGGGAATGAACAATCAGCCCCAGCATTTT. Translated: CASSQKGGGMNNQPQHF.

DNA of the CDR3: TGTGCCAGCAGCCGAGGGACGGGGGGTAGAAACGAGCAGTACTTC. Translation gives CASSRGTGGRNEQYF. This chain links TRBV14 with TRBJ2-7, with 7 bases fitting TRBD2. The CDR3 extends over 15 amino acids. V shed 4 bases, J shed 5 bases, and the junction held 11 bases outside the gene matches. Germline CDR1 is SGHDN and CDR2 is FVKESK. The full variable domain, with the rest looked up from reference TRBV14 and TRBJ2-7, is EAGVTQFPSHSVIEKGQTVTLRCDPISGHDNLYWYRRVMGKEIKFLLHFVKESKQDESGMPNNRFLAERTGGTYSTLKVQPAELEDSGVYFCASSRGTGGRNEQYFGPGTRLTVT.

This clonotype was observed a few times. The CDR3 region has the DNA TGTGCCATCAGGGGACTTCTGAACACCGGGGAGCTGTTTTTT. Protein: CAIRGLLNTGELFF. This chain links TRBV7-9 with TRBJ2-2; D tentatively fits TRBD1 or TRBD2 (6 bases each). The CDR3 is 14 amino acids. Germline loops: CDR1 SEHNR, CDR2 FQNEAQ (reference sequence). V lost 10 bases to trimming and J lost 1 base, with 13 bases between them.

This clonotype was detected only a few times. V is TRBV30 and J is TRBJ1-4; TRBD1 is a possible D gene (6 bases). The V and J ends lost 3 bases and 6 bases respectively, with 17 bases between them. Germline assignment: CDR1 GTSNPN and CDR2 SVGIG (reference sequence). This CDR3 has 15 amino acids. The CDR3 protein is CAWSTGLGTDEKLFF. The CDR3 bases are TGTGCCTGGAGCACAGGGTTGGGGACTGATGAAAAACTGTTTTTT.

Notes on this clonotype: Being one base from a much bigger clone, this may be a read error. The chain joins TRBV30 to TRBJ2-3; 7 bases map to TRBD2. Germline CDR1 and CDR2: GTSNPN and SVGIG (reference sequence). V shed 1 base and J 14 bases; nucleotides not matched to a gene: 12. This CDR3 comprises 13 residues. DNA for the CDR3: TGTGCCTGGAGTGATTCGGGAGGTGAAAAACTGTATTTT. It translates to CAWSDSGGEKLYF.

This clonotype occurred a few times. This sequence joins TRBV7-9 and TRBJ2-1, with D hard to call. Looked up from germline, CDR1 is SEHNR and CDR2 is FQNEAQ (reference sequence). CDR3 length: 12 residues. V was clipped by 4 bases and J by 7 bases, with 8 bases between them. The CDR3: CASSWSGNEQFF. CDR3 DNA sequence: TGTGCCAGCAGCTGGAGTGGAAATGAGCAGTTCTTC.

This clonotype was detected only once. This sequence joins TRBV28 and TRBJ2-7; D is undetermined. The CDR3 extends over 12 amino acids. Germline CDR1 reads MDHEN; CDR2 reads SYDVKM. V gave up 5 bases and J gave up 6 bases, with 11 bases separating them. CDR3 DNA: TGTGCCAGCAGTCCACTGGTCCTCGAGCAGTACTTC. This translates into CASSPLVLEQYF. Full variable domain (missing parts from reference TRBV28 and TRBJ2-7): DVKVTQSSRYLVKRTGEKVFLECVQDMDHENMFWYRQDPGLGLRLIYFSYDVKMKEKGDIPEGYSVSREKKERFSLILESASTNQTSMYLCASSPLVLEQYFGPGTRLTVT.

As regards this clonotype: One end of the junction is discordant with germline, which a read error may explain. The chain uses TRBV5-5 and TRBJ1-2, with 9 bases that match TRBD1. The CDR3 has 14 amino acids. Germline V gene lookup returns CDR1 SGHKS and CDR2 YYEKEE (reference sequence). The CDR3 sequence is CASSSGTGTYGHTF. Here the CDR3 DNA reads TGTGCCAGCAGCTCCGGGACAGGGACCTATGGCCACACCTTC. The full variable domain, in which reference TRBV5-5 and TRBJ1-2 provide the parts outside the CDR3, is DAGVTQSPTHLIKTRGQQVTLRCSPISGHKSVSWYQQVLGQGPQFIFQYYEKEERGRGNFPDRFSARQFPNYSSELNVNALLLGDSALYLCASSSGTGTYGHTFGSGTRLTVV.

As concerns this clonotype: Being one base from a much bigger clone, this may be a read error. The chain recombines TRBV27 with TRBJ1-6; 9 bases are shared with TRBD1. The CDR3 sequence is 14 residues long. Per the germline V gene, CDR1 is MNHEY and CDR2 is SMNVEV (reference sequence). The CDR3 nucleotides are TGTGCCAGCAGTTTCCGGGACAGGGCTTCACCCCCCCACTTT. Protein: CASSFRDRASPPHF.

This clonotype was counted only a few times. The DNA of the CDR3 is TGTGCCAGCAGCCCGTGGGGGGGTCAGGGGAACGAAAAACTGTTTTTT. Encoded protein: CASSPWGGQGNEKLFF. The J gene is TRBJ1-4, the V gene TRBV7-2; possibly TRBD1 for D (6 bases). The CDR3 totals 16 residues. Trimming took off 5 bases at V and 8 bases at J, with 21 bases between the two ends. Looked up from germline, CDR1 is SGHTA and CDR2 is FQGNSA.

This chain joins TRBV7-2 and TRBJ1-2, with D perhaps TRBD1 (6 bases). V lost 1 base, J lost 5 bases, and 14 bases lay in between. Germline lookup yields CDR1 SGHTA and CDR2 FQGNSA. The CDR3 contains 15 residues. CDR3 coding DNA: TGTGCCAGCAGCTTAGGGGGGCCCTCCCCTTATGGCTACACCTTC. Protein product: CASSLGGPSPYGYTF.

This clonotype was counted ten times or more. The chain is built from TRBV27 and TRBJ1-5; a possible D gene is TRBD1 (5 bases). The CDR3 covers 15 residues. Germline CDR1 MNHEY, CDR2 SMNVEV (reference sequence). Trimming shortened V by 6 bases and J by 0 bases, and 12 bases separated the two germline ends. The CDR3 nucleotides read TGTGCCAGCAGCAGGGACCGGCATAGCAATCAGCCCCAGCATTTT. This translates into CASSRDRHSNQPQHF.

The V and J genes are TRBV20-1 and TRBJ2-1, with 11 bases aligning to TRBD2. V was clipped by 0 bases and J by 7 bases; unmatched bases: 11. This CDR3 spans 17 amino acids. Germline values: CDR1 DFQATT, CDR2 SNEGSKA (reference sequence). CDR3 in amino acids: CSAREQLAGAGSNEQFF. The CDR3 coding sequence is TGCAGTGCTAGAGAACAACTAGCGGGAGCGGGTTCTAATGAGCAGTTCTTC.

In this sample, this clonotype turned up a few times. At one of its ends the junction is not consistent with the germline gene, which may arise from a read error. J is TRBJ1-5 and V is TRBV27; no firm D call. The CDR3 consists of 14 residues. Germline V gene sequence: CDR1 MNHEY, CDR2 SMNVEV (reference sequence). CDR3 coding DNA: TGTGCCGGCAGTTCACGGGCACTCAATCAGCCCCAGCATTTT. This codes for CAGSSRALNQPQHF.

This clonotype was counted only a few times. The CDR3, as DNA: TGTGCCAGCAGCTCGCCAGGGCTCACTGAAGCTTTCTTT. Its translation is CASSSPGLTEAFF. This sequence joins TRBV6-1 and TRBJ1-1; TRBD1 might be the D (5 bases). Trimming took 6 bases from V and 4 from J, leaving 12 bases between them. Germline-derived CDR1 and CDR2 are MNHNS and SASEGT. The CDR3 length is 13 residues.

The chain joins TRBV7-9 to TRBJ2-2, with D unresolved. V gave up 1 base and J gave up 6 bases, with 9 bases separating them. Germline CDR1 SEHNR, CDR2 FQNEAQ (reference sequence). CDR3 size: 14 residues. CDR3 sequence (DNA): TGTGCCAGCAGCTTAGGCCTGGGTTCCGGGGAGCTGTTTTTT. It yields the protein CASSLGLGSGELFF.

This clonotype has ten or more counts. The chain is built from TRBV29-1 and TRBJ2-7; 7 nucleotides match TRBD1. The V and J ends lost 6 bases and 0 bases, in that order; junction bases with no gene match: 8. The CDR3 is 14 amino acids. Germline CDR1 reads SQVTM; CDR2 reads ANQGSEA. CDR3 loop: CSVLQGSGSYEQYF. Here the CDR3 DNA reads TGCAGCGTGTTACAGGGGTCGGGCTCCTACGAGCAGTACTTC.

This clonotype occurred many times. The genes are TRBV7-9 and TRBJ1-2; D remains ambiguous. CDR1 is SEHNR and CDR2 is FQNEAQ in the germline V gene (reference sequence). V dropped 6 bases and J dropped 3 bases, with 11 bases sitting between them. The CDR3 is 13 amino acids. This CDR3 is CASRLRGDYGYTF. The CDR3 DNA follows: TGTGCCAGCAGACTTCGCGGGGACTATGGCTACACCTTC. The variable domain in full, completed from reference TRBV7-9 and TRBJ1-2, reads DTGVSQNPRHKITKRGQNVTFRCDPISEHNRLYWYRQTLGQGPEFLTYFQNEAQLEKSRLLSDRFSAERPKGSFSTLEIQRTEQGDSAMYLCASRLRGDYGYTFGSGTRLTVV.

With regard to this clonotype: A read error may explain this, as a much larger clone is one base away. J is TRBJ2-5 and V is TRBV30, with TRBD1 identical over 9 bases. Germline CDR1 and CDR2: GTSNPN and SVGIG (reference sequence). V shed 7 bases and J 13 bases; nucleotides not matched to a gene: 16. The CDR3 has 13 residues. CDR3 region: CALGEGQGAMRYF. The DNA of the CDR3 is TGTGCCTTGGGCGAGGGACAGGGAGCTATGCGGTACTTC.

The table lists this clonotype with many counts. The chain combines TRBV20-1 with TRBJ1-2; 7 bases are shared with TRBD1. CDR3 length equals 12 residues. Germline CDR1 is DFQATT and CDR2 is SNEGSKA (reference sequence). CDR3 in DNA: TGCAGCGCCTCGGGACAGACCTATGGCTACACCTTC. The encoded protein is CSASGQTYGYTF.

This clonotype was seen only a few times. A read error may account for a junction end that differs from germline. This chain uses TRBV12-3 or TRBV12-4 with TRBJ2-2, with TRBD2 matching 7 bases. The CDR3 has 16 amino acids. CDR3 sequence: CASSRWGGTGAGELFF. CDR3 sequence (DNA): TGTGCCAGCAGTCGATGGGGAGGGACCGGGGCCGGGGAACTGTTTTTT.

The V call is TRBV7-2, the J call TRBJ2-1, with 9 bases fitting TRBD2. After removal of 4 bases from V and 5 bases from J, the junction contained 3 bases not matched to a gene. CDR3 length equals 14 residues. The germline V gene has CDR1 SGHTA and CDR2 FQGNSA. This CDR3 is CASSWTSDHNEQFF. CDR3 coding DNA: TGTGCCAGCAGCTGGACTAGCGATCACAATGAGCAGTTCTTC.

This clonotype showed up just a few times. This could be a read error, since a much larger clone is one nucleotide away. The chain employs TRBV6-5 and TRBJ2-5; 7 nucleotides agree with TRBD1. Germline CDR1 and CDR2: MNHEY and SVGAGI. J gave up 11 bases and V 5 bases, and 8 bases lay outside the gene matches. This CDR3 spans 12 amino acids. The CDR3 is CASSTNRGEQYF. The CDR3 nucleotides are TGTGCCAGCAGTACGAACAGGGGAGAGCAGTACTTC.

This clonotype was detected ten times or more. The J gene is TRBJ1-2, the V gene TRBV9, with a weak D call TRBD1 (5 bases). V lost 7 bases and J 2 bases, leaving 21 bases between the germline ends. Germline-derived CDR1 and CDR2 are SGDLS and YYNGEE. The CDR3 length is 16 residues. The CDR3 DNA follows: TGTGCCAGCTCCATGGCGACAGCCCAGGTCAACTATGGCTACACCTTC. Translated, it gives CASSMATAQVNYGYTF.

This clonotype was observed a few times. This sequence joins TRBV18 and TRBJ1-6; 10 nucleotides align to TRBD1. J gave up 8 bases and V 4 bases, and 5 bases lay outside the gene matches. This CDR3 spans 15 amino acids. CDR1 is KGHSH and CDR2 is LQKENI in the germline V gene. In DNA, the CDR3 is TGTGCCAGCTCACTTCGGGACAGGGGTGATTCACCCCTCCACTTT. Protein: CASSLRDRGDSPLHF.

Details on this clonotype: Here the CDR3 omits its conserved ending phenylalanine or tryptophan, so a read error is the likely source. The DNA is left out, because the CDR3 cannot be placed on it with certainty; the CDR3 is given as TCRdb lists it. This sequence joins TRBV4-3 and TRBJ2-1; the table's D call TRBD1 went unverified against the DNA. The CDR3 numbers 14 amino acids, ends counted. The germline CDR1 and CDR2 sequences are LGHNA and YSLEER. The CDR3 loop reads CASSQSGGTMSSSS.

As concerns this clonotype: At one of its ends the junction is not consistent with the germline gene, which may arise from a read error. V gene TRBV20-1 combines with J gene TRBJ1-6, with D unclear. Germline V gene lookup returns CDR1 DFQATT and CDR2 SNEGSKA (reference sequence). This CDR3 region has 16 residues. CDR3 residues: CSARDARARYNSPPHF. CDR3 coding DNA: TGCAGTGCTAGAGATGCGAGGGCCCGCTATAATTCACCCCCCCACTTT.

As to this clonotype: Relative to the germline gene, one junction end is altered; a read error may explain this. The CDR3 is CATRQTHNRPQHF. CDR3 DNA sequence: TGTGCCACCCGACAGACCCATAATCGGCCCCAGCATTTT. The chain employs TRBV15 and TRBJ1-5; the D gene is possibly TRBD1 (5 bases). This CDR3 has 13 residues. Per germline, CDR1 LNHNV and CDR2 YYDKDF (reference sequence).